The following is a TCR beta chain sequence with its context. This clone's antigen is unknown. An end of the junction differs from the germline gene, which may be a read error. Taken from cysteine to phenylalanine, the CDR3 has 14 residues. Only the CDR3 DNA stays, 42 bases, in frame from base 1. The germline V gene sets CDR1 to MGHRA and CDR2 to YSYEKL. A patient counted as having stable Graves' hyperthyroidism if no progression to ophthalmopathy occurred over 18 months of follow-up. Hyperthyroidism patients were newly diagnosed, with disease duration under 2 months, and aged 18 to 65 years. Exclusion was applied to patients with uncontrolled infections, other autoimmune diseases, pregnancy or lactation. Clinical symptoms, serum thyroxine and TRAb, thyroid ultrasound, and orbital computed tomography formed the basis for the diagnoses. Ficoll-Paque density gradient centrifugation was used to isolate PBMCs from under 11 ml of fresh peripheral blood. Total RNA was extracted with Trizol reagent, and quality was checked on an Agilent 2100 Bioanalyzer.

The sample belongs to a study of T cells in Graves' hyperthyroidism and ophthalmopathy (dated by TCRdb to the late 2010s). For the wider study: Peripheral blood samples were taken at initial diagnosis, before any treatment was given. To identify distinguishing TCR V-J signatures, a discovery cohort of 100 or so patients was used, comprising 40 to 45 with Graves' ophthalmopathy and approximately 58 with stable Graves' hyperthyroidism. Whether ophthalmopathy could be predicted prospectively was tested in an independent validation cohort made up of about 20 hyperthyroidism patients plus 17 patients who later progressed to ophthalmopathy. The 75 to 100 discovery patients were randomly divided into training and test sets at a 7:3 ratio. The study also compared thyroid tissue and blood T-cell repertoires from a handful of Graves' hyperthyroidism patients. Once sampling was done, hyperthyroidism patients were given methimazole at a starting dose of 30 mg daily, whereas ophthalmopathy patients were given high-dose intravenous methylprednisolone. TCR Vbeta CDR3 sequencing of 130 to 150 peripheral blood samples (under 45 ophthalmopathy, about 75 hyperthyroidism and about 17 progressor patients) is reported in the paper.

Overall results and qualifications from the work: Most expanded thyroid clonotypes (frequency above 0.001) were also detected in blood, a finding suggesting that blood repertoires may reflect thyroid immune responses. In cross-validation, a model built on a 13 V-J signature told ophthalmopathy apart from stable hyperthyroidism with 85% to 90% sensitivity and around 84% specificity, and in testing the same model reached 80%/75%. During validation, the model predicted progression to ophthalmopathy a median of around 6 months ahead of onset, with roughly 65% sensitivity and roughly 72% specificity. Sample size was not statistically predetermined, and blinding of investigators to group allocation was not performed.

The TCR beta CDR3 regions were amplified from the RNA transcripts. The first round of RT-PCR for the TCR CDR3 was performed with the HTBI primer set and the Qiagen OneStep RT-PCR kit. Libraries were constructed in a second round of multiplex PCR, after which size selection and purification were performed. Paired-end sequencing of the libraries was performed with 100 bp reads on an Illumina HiSeq2000. In the paper's pipeline: SOAPnuke was used to process the raw data, with reads discarded if the reads contained adapters or uncalled bases, had a mean Phred below 15, or lacked an exact constant-primer or identifier match. High-quality paired reads were merged using COPE v1.2.5, and each unique nucleotide sequence was defined as a clonotype. MiTCR v1.1 was used to align clonotypes to the IMGT TRBV, TRBD and TRBJ reference segments. Only V-J combinations with frequency above 0.0001, covering roughly 99% of repertoires, were analysed. A TCS score was defined as the ratio of F50 (clonal expansion) to E x V (chaos), with BLOSUM62-based TCRdist applied between CDR3 peptides within each V-J. Welch's t-statistics and random forest reduced just over 500 V-J features to 13, which were used in a naive Bayes classifier (R e1071). TCRdb took the public reads, trimmed them with fastp at Q25, ran MiXCR for clone calling and kept in-frame beta chains. Rows matching on CDR3 protein sequence are summarized as one entry with the most common DNA and genes. The V and J calls, along with clone size, are taken from TCRdb and not from the paper's own processing. Present in this sample are about 740,000 distinct CDR3 sequences, 14% of which were seen just once. The ten top clones hold roughly 10% of the sample.

Sequences were obtained from blood. The receptor was isolated from a woman aged 18-35 years with Graves' hyperthyroidism. This chain is built from TRBV4-1 and TRBJ2-1, and TRBD2 matches 9 of the central bases. This receptor carries the CDR3 CASCGSGRRNEQFF. The nucleotide sequence is given as TGTGCCAGCTGTGGGAGCGGGAGGCGCAATGAGCAGTTCTTC.